This is a list of T cell receptor beta chains from one sample in a study of shared clonotypes between healthy human individuals. The table came from immunoSEQ multiplex PCR; TCRdb's copy has only in-frame clones and leaves some out. The table shows about 2 million clones, with about 95% occurring only once. The sequencing sample was made of naive CD8+ T cells sorted from blood. The receptors come from a man between 18 and 29 years old in good health. CDR3s include the opening cysteine and the closing phenylalanine or tryptophan. A D gene is named only where the DNA matches it firmly. Clone size is stated in some rows and not others, as once, few, many or a class when expanded.

TRBJ1-2 NA NA TRBV27 TGTGCCAGCAGATCCGTCAGGGAGAGCTATGGCTACACCTTC CASRSVRESYGYTF
TRBJ2-1 TRBD2 NA TRBV6-1 TGTGCCAGCAGTGATTATACAGCGGGAGCCAGTCTGAATGAGCAGTTCTTC CASSDYTAGASLNEQFF
TRBJ2-3 NA NA TRBV2 TGTGCCAGCAGAGAGCTCCAAGGGGCCACAGATACGCAGTATTTT CASRELQGATDTQYF
TRBJ1-2 TRBD1 once TRBV30 TGTGCCTGGGGTTCGGGACAGCACTATGGCTACACCTTC CAWGSGQHYGYTF
TRBJ2-7 TRBD2 NA TRBV10-3 TGTGCCATCAGTGAAAACCCCGGGACTAGCGGGAGAATATCCTACGAGCAGTACTTC CAISENPGTSGRISYEQYF
TRBJ1-2 NA NA TRBV10-2 TGCGCCAGCAGTGGCTCCATCGAGGGAGGCTATGGCTACACCTTC CASSGSIEGGYGYTF
TRBJ1-1 NA NA TRBV9 TGTGCCAGCAGCGAAGTGAACACTGAAGCTTTCTTT CASSEVNTEAFF
TRBJ1-6 NA NA TRBV5-4 TGTGCCAGCAGCTCGGGGGGCAGTATTAATTCACCCCTCCACTTT CASSSGGSINSPLHF
TRBJ2-7 TRBD1 NA TRBV7-9 TGTGCCAGCAGCTACCAACAGGGGGGTAGGGTCTACGAGCAGTACTTC CASSYQQGGRVYEQYF
TRBJ1-2 NA NA TRBV7-8 TGTGCCAGCAGCTTAGCGGGCCAATCCTGCACCTTC CASSLAGQSCTF
TRBJ2-7 TRBD2 NA TRBV4-1 TGCGCCAGCAGCCAAGATACCCCAAGACTAGCGGGGTACGAGCAGTACTTC CASSQDTPRLAGYEQYF
TRBJ1-1 TRBD1 NA TRBV4-1 TGCGCCAGCAGCCAGCAGGGGGCGTCCACTGAAGCTTTCTTT CASSQQGASTEAFF
TRBJ2-1 NA once TRBV28 TGTGCCAGCAGTTTACCGAGACAGTACTCCTACAATGAGCAGTTCTTC CASSLPRQYSYNEQFF
TRBJ2-5 NA NA TRBV30 TGTGCCTGGAGTCTAATCCTGGAGACCCAGTACTTC CAWSLILETQYF
TRBJ1-1 NA once TRBV27 TGTGCCAGCAGTTCATCGACGAACACTGAAGCTTTCTTT CASSSSTNTEAFF
TRBJ2-7 NA NA TRBV28 TGTGCCAGCAGGGGCCCGTACGAGCAGTACTTC CASRGPYEQYF
TRBJ1-4 NA NA TRBV28 TGTGCCAGCAGTTCAATCTCAACTAATAATGAAAAACTGTTTTTT CASSSISTNNEKLFF
TRBJ1-1 TRBD1 NA TRBV6-5 TGTGCCAGCAGTTACGGTACAGGGGCGAACACTGAAGCTTTCTTT CASSYGTGANTEAFF
TRBJ1-5 NA NA TRBV5-8 TGTGCCAGCAGCAGTCCGGGACAGCCCCAGCATTTT CASSSPGQPQHF
TRBJ2-7 NA NA TRBV27 TGTGCCAGCAGTCCGACGGTTTCTCCCTACGAGCAGTACTTC CASSPTVSPYEQYF
TRBJ2-7 NA NA TRBV9 TGTGCCAGCAGCGTAGATGAGGGATTCTACGAGCAGTACTTC CASSVDEGFYEQYF
TRBJ2-3 TRBD2 once TRBV7-9 TGTGCCAGCAGCTCGGGGACTAGCGGGAGCACAGATACGCAGTATTTT CASSSGTSGSTDTQYF
TRBJ1-1 NA NA TRBV5-1 TGCGCCAGCAGCTTTGGACAAGAAGCTTTCTTT CASSFGQEAFF
TRBJ2-4 NA NA TRBV11-2 TGTGCCAGCAGCTTAGGAGGGCAGGGGCTAGCCAAAAACATTCAGTACTTC CASSLGGQGLAKNIQYF
TRBJ2-7 TRBD2 NA TRBV4-1 TGCGCCAGCAGCCAAGTTCGAGCGGGGGGCACCTACGAGCAGTACTTC CASSQVRAGGTYEQYF
TRBJ2-5 TRBD2 NA TRBV5-6 TGTGCCAGCAGCTTGGAACTAGCGGGGGGCACAGAGACCCAGTACTTC CASSLELAGGTETQYF
TRBJ2-3 TRBD1 NA TRBV7-8 TGTGCCAGCAGCTTTTTAGCGGCCGGGACAGGGTCCTCAGATACGCAGTATTTT CASSFLAAGTGSSDTQYF
TRBJ2-7 NA NA TRBV28 TGTGCCAGCAGCCCTCACGGCAGGGTAGGCTACGAGCAGTACTTC CASSPHGRVGYEQYF
TRBJ1-1 NA NA TRBV20-1 TGCAGTGCTAGAGAGGCTGAAGCTTTCTTT CSAREAEAFF
TRBJ1-3 NA NA TRBV30 TGTGCCTGGAGCGACAGCGTTGACACCATATATTTT CAWSDSVDTIYF
TRBJ2-5 NA once TRBV14 TGTGCCAGCAGCCCCTGGGGGGAAGAGACCCAGTACTTC CASSPWGEETQYF
TRBJ2-3 TRBD2 NA TRBV28 TGTGCCAGCAGTTTAGCGGGGGGCGGCGATACGCAGTATTTT CASSLAGGGDTQYF
TRBJ2-3 NA NA TRBV7-9 TGTGCCAGCAGTGGGATGGACAGAGAAAGCACAGATACGCAGTATTTT CASSGMDRESTDTQYF
TRBJ1-1 NA NA TRBV5-5 TGTGCCAGCAGCTGGTTGGACGGGGGCACGAACACTGAAGCTTTCTTT CASSWLDGGTNTEAFF
TRBJ2-7 NA NA TRBV6-5 TGTGCCAGCAGTTCTCTGGGCCCGGGTGAGCAGTACTTC CASSSLGPGEQYF
TRBJ2-2 NA NA TRBV6-5 TGTGCCAGCAGTATGACAGGGGAGGGGGGGGAGCTGTTTTTT CASSMTGEGGELFF
TRBJ2-7 NA NA TRBV2 TGTGCCAGCAGTGGACAGGTTTTAGGATCCTACGAGCAGTACTTC CASSGQVLGSYEQYF
TRBJ1-5 NA NA TRBV5-6 TGTGCCAGCAGCTTGAATCAGGGTAATCAGCCCCAGCATTTT CASSLNQGNQPQHF
TRBJ1-6 TRBD1 NA TRBV9 TGTGCCAGCAGCGGAGGGGACAGAGATTCACCCCTCCACTTT CASSGGDRDSPLHF
TRBJ2-7 TRBD1 NA TRBV30 TGTGCCTGGAGTCCGGGGGACAGGGACCTCTACGAGCAGTACTTC CAWSPGDRDLYEQYF